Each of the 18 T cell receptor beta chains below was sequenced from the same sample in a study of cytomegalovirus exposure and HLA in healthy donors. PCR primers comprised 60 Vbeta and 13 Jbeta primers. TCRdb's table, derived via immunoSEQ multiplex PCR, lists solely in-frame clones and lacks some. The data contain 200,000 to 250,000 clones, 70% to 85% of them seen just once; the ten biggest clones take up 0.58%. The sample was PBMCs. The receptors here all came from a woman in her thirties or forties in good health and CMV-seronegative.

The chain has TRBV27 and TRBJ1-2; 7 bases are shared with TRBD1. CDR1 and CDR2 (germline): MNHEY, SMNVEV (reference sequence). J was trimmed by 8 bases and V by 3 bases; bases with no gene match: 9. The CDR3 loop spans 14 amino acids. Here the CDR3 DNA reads TGTGCCAGCAGTTTTCACAGGGGAAGTATCGGCTACACCTTC. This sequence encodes CASSFHRGSIGYTF.

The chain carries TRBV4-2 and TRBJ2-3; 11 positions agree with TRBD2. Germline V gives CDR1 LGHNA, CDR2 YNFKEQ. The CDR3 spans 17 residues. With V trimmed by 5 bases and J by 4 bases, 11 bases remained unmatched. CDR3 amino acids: CASSTRLAGGSADTQYF. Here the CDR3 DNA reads TGTGCCAGCAGCACCCGGCTAGCGGGGGGCTCTGCAGATACGCAGTATTTT.

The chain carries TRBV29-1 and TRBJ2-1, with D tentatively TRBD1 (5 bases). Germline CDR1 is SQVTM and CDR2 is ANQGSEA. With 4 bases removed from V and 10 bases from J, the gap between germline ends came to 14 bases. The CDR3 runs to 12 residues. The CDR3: CSVADSTYEQFF. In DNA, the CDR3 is TGCAGCGTTGCTGACAGTACTTACGAGCAGTTCTTC.

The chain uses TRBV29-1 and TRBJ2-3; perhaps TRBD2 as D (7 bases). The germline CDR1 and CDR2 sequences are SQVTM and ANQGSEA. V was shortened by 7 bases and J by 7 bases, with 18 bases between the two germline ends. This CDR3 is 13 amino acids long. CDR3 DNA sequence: TGCAGCGCCGAACCTGGGGGGGGGCATACGCAGTATTTT. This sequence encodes CSAEPGGGHTQYF.

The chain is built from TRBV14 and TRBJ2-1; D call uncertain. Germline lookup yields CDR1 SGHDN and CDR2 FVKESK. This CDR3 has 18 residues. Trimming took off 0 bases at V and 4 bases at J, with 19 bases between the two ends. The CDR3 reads CASSQDRGSAYRYNEQFF. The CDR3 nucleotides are TGTGCCAGCAGCCAAGATAGAGGCTCGGCTTATCGATACAATGAGCAGTTCTTC.

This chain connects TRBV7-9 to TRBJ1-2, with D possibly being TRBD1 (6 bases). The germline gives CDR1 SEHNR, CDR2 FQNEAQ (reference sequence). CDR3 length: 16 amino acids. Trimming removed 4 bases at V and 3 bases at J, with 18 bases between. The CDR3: CASSWGLGLPDYGYTF. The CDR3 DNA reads TGTGCCAGCAGCTGGGGGCTTGGGCTACCGGACTATGGCTACACCTTC.

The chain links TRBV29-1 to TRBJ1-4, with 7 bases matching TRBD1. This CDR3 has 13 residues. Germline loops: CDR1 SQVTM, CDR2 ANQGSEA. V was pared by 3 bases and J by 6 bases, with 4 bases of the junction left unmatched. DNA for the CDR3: TGCAGCGTTGATCGGCAGGGGGATGAAAAACTGTTTTTT. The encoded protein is CSVDRQGDEKLFF.

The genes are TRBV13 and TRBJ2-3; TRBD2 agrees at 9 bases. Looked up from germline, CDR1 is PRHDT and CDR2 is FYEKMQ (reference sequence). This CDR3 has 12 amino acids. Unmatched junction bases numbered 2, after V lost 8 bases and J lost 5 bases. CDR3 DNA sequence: TGTGCCAGCCGGCGGGAGGGAGATACGCAGTATTTT. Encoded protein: CASRREGDTQYF.

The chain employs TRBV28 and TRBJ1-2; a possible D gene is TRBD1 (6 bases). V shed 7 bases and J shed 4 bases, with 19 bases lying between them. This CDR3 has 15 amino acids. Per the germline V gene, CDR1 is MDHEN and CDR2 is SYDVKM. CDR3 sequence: CASNEGTSSLYGYTF. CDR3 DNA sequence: TGTGCCAGCAACGAGGGGACATCTTCACTCTATGGCTACACCTTC.

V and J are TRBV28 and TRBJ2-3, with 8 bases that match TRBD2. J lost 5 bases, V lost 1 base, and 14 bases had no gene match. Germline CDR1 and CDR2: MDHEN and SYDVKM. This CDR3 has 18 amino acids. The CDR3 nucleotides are TGTGCCAGCAGTTTATCTCTTCGGGTAGCGGGGAGGGAAGATACGCAGTATTTT. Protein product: CASSLSLRVAGREDTQYF.

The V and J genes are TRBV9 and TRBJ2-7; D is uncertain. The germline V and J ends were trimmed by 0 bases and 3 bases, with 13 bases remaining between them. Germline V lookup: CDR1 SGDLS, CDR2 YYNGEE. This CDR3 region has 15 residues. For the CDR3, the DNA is TGTGCCAGCAGCGTAGGGGTTTCGGCAGGCTACGAGCAGTACTTC. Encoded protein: CASSVGVSAGYEQYF.

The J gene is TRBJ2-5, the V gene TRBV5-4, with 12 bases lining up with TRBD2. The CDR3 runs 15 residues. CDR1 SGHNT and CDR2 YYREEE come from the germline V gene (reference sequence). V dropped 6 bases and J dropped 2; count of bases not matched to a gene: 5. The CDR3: CASNPGTSGQETQYF. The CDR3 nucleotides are TGTGCCAGCAACCCCGGGACTAGCGGGCAAGAGACCCAGTACTTC.

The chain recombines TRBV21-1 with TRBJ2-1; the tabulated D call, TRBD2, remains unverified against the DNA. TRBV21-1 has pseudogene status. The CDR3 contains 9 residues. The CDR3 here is CAVGGAEFF. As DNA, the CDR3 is TGTGCTGTCGGGGGGGCTGAGTTCTTC.

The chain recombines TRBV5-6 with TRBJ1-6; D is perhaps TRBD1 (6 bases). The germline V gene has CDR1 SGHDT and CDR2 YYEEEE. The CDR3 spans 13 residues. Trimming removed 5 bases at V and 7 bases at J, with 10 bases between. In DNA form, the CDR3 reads TGTGCCAGCAGGGCTACAGGGAATTCACCCCTCCACTTT. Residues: CASRATGNSPLHF.

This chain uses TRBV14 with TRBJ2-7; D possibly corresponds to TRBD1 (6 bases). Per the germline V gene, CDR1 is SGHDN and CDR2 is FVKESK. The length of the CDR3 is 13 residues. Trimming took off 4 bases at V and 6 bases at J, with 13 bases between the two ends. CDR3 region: CASSPGHLGEQYF. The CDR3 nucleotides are TGTGCCAGCAGCCCGGGACACCTAGGCGAGCAGTACTTC.

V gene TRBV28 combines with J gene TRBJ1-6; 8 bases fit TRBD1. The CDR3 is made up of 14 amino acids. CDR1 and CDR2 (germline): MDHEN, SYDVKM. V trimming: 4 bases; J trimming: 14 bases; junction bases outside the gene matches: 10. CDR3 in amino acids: CASSSGTGLGALHF. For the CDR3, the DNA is TGTGCCAGCAGTTCCGGGACAGGCTTGGGGGCCCTCCACTTT.

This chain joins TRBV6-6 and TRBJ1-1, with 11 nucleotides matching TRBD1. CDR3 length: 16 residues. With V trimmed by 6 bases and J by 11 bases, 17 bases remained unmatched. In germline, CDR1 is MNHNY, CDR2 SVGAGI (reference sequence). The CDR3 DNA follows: TGTGCCAGCAGGACGGACAGGGGGCGCGGTTCGTTCTTGGCTTTCTTT. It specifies CASRTDRGRGSFLAFF.

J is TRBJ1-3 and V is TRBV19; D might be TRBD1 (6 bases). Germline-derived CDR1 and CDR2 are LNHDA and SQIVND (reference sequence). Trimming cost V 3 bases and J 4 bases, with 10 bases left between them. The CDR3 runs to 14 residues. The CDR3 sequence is CASSIRQDGNTIYF. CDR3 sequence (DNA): TGTGCCAGTAGTATTCGACAGGACGGAAACACCATATATTTT.